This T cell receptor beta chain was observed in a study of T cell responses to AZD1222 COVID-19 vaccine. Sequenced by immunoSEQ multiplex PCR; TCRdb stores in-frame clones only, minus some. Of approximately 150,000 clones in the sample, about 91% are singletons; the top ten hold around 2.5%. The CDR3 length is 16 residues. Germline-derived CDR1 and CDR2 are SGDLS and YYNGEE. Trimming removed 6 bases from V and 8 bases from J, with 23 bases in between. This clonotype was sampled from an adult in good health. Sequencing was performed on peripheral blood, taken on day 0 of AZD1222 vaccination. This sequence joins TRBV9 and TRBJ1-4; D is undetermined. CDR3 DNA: TGTGCCAGCACCCCGGGAGCCTCAGATCTCGGGGAAAAACTGTTTTTT. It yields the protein CASTPGASDLGEKLFF.